A single sample gave rise to the 20 T cell receptor beta chains below, sequenced in a study of a mutant IDH1 vaccine in newly diagnosed glioma. Time point defined: week 35, safety follow-up. What each vaccine dose contained was 300 ug of mutant IDH1 20-mer peptide, accompanied by topical imiquimod. These receptors lack a known antigen. TCRdb's copy holds only in-frame clones and misses some; the assay was immunoSEQ multiplex PCR. The sample holds tens of thousands of clones, more than 75% seen once. Sample: PBMCs, taken from a glioma patient whose treatment included an IDH1 peptide vaccine. The source of these receptors is a woman between 40 and 50 years old with glioma.

The rearrangement joins TRBV9 to TRBJ1-5; D uncertain. The V end was cut by 1 base, the J end by 0 bases, with 2 bases between. Looked up from germline, CDR1 is SGDLS and CDR2 is YYNGEE. The length of the CDR3 is 13 residues. In DNA form, the CDR3 reads TGTGCCAGCAGCGTAAATAGCAATCAGCCCCAGCATTTT. This translates into CASSVNSNQPQHF.

This clone was found once. The chain uses TRBV7-2 and TRBJ2-7; unclear D gene. The V gene's germline CDR1 is SGHTA and CDR2 FQGNSA. This CDR3 is 13 amino acids long. With 3 bases removed from V and 6 bases from J, the gap between germline ends came to 12 bases. CDR3 sequence: CASSFLVRGEQYF. In DNA, the CDR3 is TGTGCCAGCAGCTTCCTTGTTAGAGGCGAGCAGTACTTC. The complete variable domain, with remaining parts taken from reference TRBV7-2 and TRBJ2-7, reads GAGVSQSPSNKVTEKGKDVELRCDPISGHTALYWYRQSLGQGLEFLIYFQGNSAPDKSGLPSDRFSAERTGGSVSTLTIQRTQQEDSAVYLCASSFLVRGEQYFGPGTRLTVT.

This clone has only one observation. The chain employs TRBV7-9 and TRBJ2-7; D is unclear. The V gene lost 0 bases and the J gene lost 5 bases, with 5 bases spanning the gap. This CDR3 is 12 amino acids long. Per germline, CDR1 SEHNR and CDR2 FQNEAQ (reference sequence). CDR3 region: CASSLARNEQYF. CDR3 bases: TGTGCCAGCAGCTTAGCTAGGAACGAGCAGTACTTC.

The chain uses TRBV14 and TRBJ1-2; D is ambiguous. Trimming pared 3 bases from V and 5 bases from J, leaving 7 bases between. The CDR3 has 12 residues. Germline values: CDR1 SGHDN, CDR2 FVKESK. CDR3 sequence reads: CASSHRRYGYTF. In DNA, the CDR3 is TGTGCCAGCAGCCACAGACGGTATGGCTACACCTTC.

DNA of the CDR3: TGCGCCAGCAGCTTGGAGGCCCATCAGCCCCAGCATTTT. Its protein product is CASSLEAHQPQHF. The V call is TRBV5-1, the J call TRBJ1-5; D uncertain. There are 13 residues in the CDR3. CDR1 is SGHRS, CDR2 YFSETQ, per germline. Trimming left V 0 bases short and J 5 bases short, with 6 bases between.

The rearrangement joins TRBV30 to TRBJ1-1; no clear D. The CDR3 is made up of 13 amino acids. CDR1 GTSNPN and CDR2 SVGIG come from the germline V gene (reference sequence). Trimming left V 7 bases short and J 0 bases short, with 12 bases between. CDR3 bases: TGTGCCTTCACACCCATCATGAACACTGAAGCTTTCTTT. The encoded protein is CAFTPIMNTEAFF. Combining the CDR3 with reference TRBV30 and TRBJ1-1 gives the whole variable domain SQTIHQWPATLVQPVGSPLSLECTVEGTSNPNLYWYRQAAGRGLQLLFYSVGIGQISSEVPQNLSASRPQDRQFILSSKKLLLSDSGFYLCAFTPIMNTEAFFGQGTRLTVV.

V usage is TRBV4-1 and J usage is TRBJ1-5; no definite D call. The CDR3 has 16 residues. CDR1 is MGHRA and CDR2 is YSYEKL in the germline V gene. Trimming took 0 bases from V and 0 from J, leaving 9 bases between them. CDR3 sequence (DNA): TGCGCCAGCAGCCAAGATCAATCCGTTAGCAATCAGCCCCAGCATTTT. This gives the protein CASSQDQSVSNQPQHF.

The chain is built from TRBV5-8 and TRBJ1-1, with a tentative D call TRBD1 (5 bases). Germline V CDR1 and CDR2: SGHTS, YDEGEE. This CDR3 spans 17 amino acids. Trimming removed 4 bases from V and 3 bases from J, with 22 bases in between. CDR3 nucleotides: TGTGCCAGCAGCGCCAAGGGTCTTATCTCGGGGCACACTGAAGCTTTCTTT. This translates into CASSAKGLISGHTEAFF. The whole variable domain, remainder taken from reference TRBV5-8 and TRBJ1-1, is EAGVTQSPTHLIKTRGQQATLRCSPISGHTSVYWYQQALGLGLQFLLWYDEGEERNRGNFPPRFSGRQFPNYSSELNVNALELEDSALYLCASSAKGLISGHTEAFFGQGTRLTVV.

The V and J genes are TRBV6-6 and TRBJ2-1, with D uncertain. This CDR3 is 12 amino acids long. The V gene's germline CDR1 is MNHNY and CDR2 SVGAGI (reference sequence). The V end was cut by 4 bases, the J end by 5 bases, with 6 bases between. CDR3 amino acids: CASSLLDNEQFF. The CDR3 bases are TGTGCCAGCAGTTTACTTGACAATGAGCAGTTCTTC.

The gene calls are TRBV4-3 and TRBJ1-2; maybe TRBD1 (5 bases). This CDR3 region has 17 residues. The V and J ends lost 3 bases and 4 bases respectively, with 21 bases between them. Per the germline V gene, CDR1 is LGHNA and CDR2 is YSLEER. The CDR3: CASSQVLDDRGGYGYTF. CDR3 DNA sequence: TGCGCCAGCAGCCAGGTGCTGGACGACCGGGGGGGCTATGGCTACACCTTC.

The chain couples TRBV4-1 to TRBJ2-7, with a possible D match to TRBD1 (5 bases). The CDR3 runs 16 residues. V gave up 0 bases and J gave up 3 bases, with 15 bases separating them. Germline loops: CDR1 MGHRA, CDR2 YSYEKL. CDR3 in amino acids: CASSQEQAAVFYEQYF. The CDR3 bases are TGCGCCAGCAGCCAAGAACAGGCCGCCGTTTTCTACGAGCAGTACTTC.

The chain couples TRBV18 to TRBJ2-7; D gene ambiguous. CDR1 is KGHSH, CDR2 LQKENI, per germline. The CDR3 consists of 14 residues. V gave up 1 base and J gave up 1 base, with 8 bases separating them. The CDR3 DNA is TGTGCCAGCTCACCACAGGACGGTTCCTACGAGCAGTACTTC. Translation gives CASSPQDGSYEQYF. Full variable domain (rest looked up from reference TRBV18 and TRBJ2-7): NAGVMQNPRHLVRRRGQEARLRCSPMKGHSHVYWYRQLPEEGLKFMVYLQKENIIDESGMPKERFSAEFPKEGPSILRIQQVVRGDSAAYFCASSPQDGSYEQYFGPGTRLTVT.

The CDR3 sequence is CASSTGHNQYEQYF. The CDR3 nucleotides read TGTGCCAGTAGTACAGGACACAATCAGTACGAGCAGTACTTC. The chain employs TRBV19 and TRBJ2-7, with D possibly matching TRBD1 (5 bases). V dropped 4 bases and J dropped 4 bases, with 14 bases sitting between them. Germline CDR1 is LNHDA and CDR2 is SQIVND (reference sequence). The CDR3 runs to 14 residues. The full variable domain, its missing parts supplied by reference TRBV19 and TRBJ2-7, is DGGITQSPKYLFRKEGQNVTLSCEQNLNHDAMYWYRQDPGQGLRLIYYSQIVNDFQKGDIAEGYSVSREKKESFPLTVTSAQKNPTAFYLCASSTGHNQYEQYFGPGTRLTVT.

The CDR3, as DNA: TGTGCCAGCTCACCTACCCCGGAGGGACTATCTAACTATGGCTACACCTTC. Amino acids: CASSPTPEGLSNYGYTF. The chain uses TRBV18 and TRBJ1-2, with D possibly TRBD1 on 5 matching bases. Per germline, CDR1 KGHSH and CDR2 LQKENI. The CDR3 contains 17 residues. The germline V and J ends were trimmed by 3 bases and 0 bases, with 17 bases remaining between them.

The rearrangement uses TRBV19 and TRBJ1-5; unclear D gene. Germline V gives CDR1 LNHDA, CDR2 SQIVND (reference sequence). Trimming took off 0 bases at V and 6 bases at J, with 6 bases between the two ends. The CDR3 extends over 13 amino acids. The CDR3 bases are TGTGCCAGTAGTATAGATCTGGTTCAGCCCCAGCATTTT. Amino acid sequence: CASSIDLVQPQHF.

The genes are TRBV4-2 and TRBJ1-2; D not resolved. Trimming removed 1 base at V and 8 bases at J, with 8 bases between. The CDR3 consists of 12 residues. Germline CDR1 LGHNA, CDR2 YNFKEQ. Written as DNA, the CDR3 is TGTGCCAGCAGCCAAGTGGGAGGAGGCTACACCTTC. Its protein is CASSQVGGGYTF.

The chain has TRBV11-2 and TRBJ1-5; 7 positions agree with TRBD1. Trimming at V came to 1 base and at J to 0 bases, leaving 3 bases not matched to a gene. CDR3 length equals 16 residues. Germline loops: CDR1 SGHAT, CDR2 FQNNGV. CDR3 region: CASSLGQGNSNQPQHF. CDR3 in DNA: TGTGCCAGCAGCTTAGGACAGGGTAATAGCAATCAGCCCCAGCATTTT. The whole variable domain, remainder taken from reference TRBV11-2 and TRBJ1-5, is EAGVAQSPRYKIIEKRQSVAFWCNPISGHATLYWYQQILGQGPKLLIQFQNNGVVDDSQLPKDRFSAERLKGVDSTLKIQPAKLEDSAVYLCASSLGQGNSNQPQHFGDGTRLSIL.

V and J are TRBV4-1 and TRBJ2-7; 8 nucleotides line up with TRBD1. Germline CDR1 is MGHRA and CDR2 is YSYEKL. The CDR3 extends over 17 amino acids. The V gene end was trimmed by 6 bases and the J gene end by 5 bases; junction bases not matched to a gene: 18. This CDR3 is CASSLLPGTGTPNEQYF. DNA of the CDR3: TGCGCCAGCAGTTTACTTCCGGGGACAGGAACCCCCAACGAGCAGTACTTC.

The V call is TRBV5-1, the J call TRBJ1-1; D is perhaps TRBD1 (6 bases). Trimming removed 0 bases at V and 12 bases at J, with 9 bases between. The CDR3 runs 11 residues. Germline CDR1 is SGHRS and CDR2 is YFSETQ. Here the CDR3 reads CASSLGQGTFF. The CDR3 nucleotides are TGCGCCAGCAGCTTGGGTCAGGGGACTTTCTTT.

As to this clone: The junction differs from germline at one of its ends, possibly a read error. The CDR3, as DNA: TGTGCTAGCAGCTCAGAGGTGAATGAAAAACTGTTTTTT. This translates into CASSSEVNEKLFF. The gene calls are TRBV7-7 and TRBJ1-4; D is ambiguous. This CDR3 has 13 amino acids. Germline CDR1 SSHAT, CDR2 FNYEAQ (reference sequence).